A single sample gave rise to the 30 T cell receptor beta chains below, sequenced in a study of T-cell reconstitution after alpha-beta-depleted transplantation in children. As it was prepared, the TCRbeta library received unique molecular identifiers. TCRdb reprocessed the PCR reads via MiXCR and lists one record per CDR3 protein. The profile shows about 60,000 distinct CDR3 sequences, 35% to 55% of them singletons. This sample comprised PBMCs, mostly from graft donor cells, obtained 360 days after TCRalphabeta/CD19-depleted stem cell transplant. The source is a male patient younger than 18 who had a stem cell transplant for acute lymphoblastic leukemia, so the T cells may come from the graft donor.

This sequence joins TRBV27 and TRBJ2-3; 8 nucleotides line up with TRBD2. This CDR3 has 17 residues. The junction had 12 bases not matched to a gene; V was cut back by 5 bases and J by 2 bases. The germline CDR1 and CDR2 sequences are MNHEY and SMNVEV (reference sequence). The CDR3 reads CASSAPTSVRFTDTQYF. The DNA for the CDR3 is TGTGCCAGCAGTGCGCCGACTAGCGTTCGGTTCACAGATACGCAGTATTTT.

This clonotype has more than one count but fewer than ten. This chain connects TRBV13 to TRBJ2-5, with a weak D call TRBD2 (5 bases). Germline V gene sequence: CDR1 PRHDT, CDR2 FYEKMQ (reference sequence). This CDR3 contains 13 residues. V was trimmed by 2 bases and J by 5 bases, leaving 9 bases between them. The CDR3 loop is CASSLRRRETQYF. DNA for the CDR3: TGTGCCAGCAGCTTAAGGCGGAGGGAGACCCAGTACTTC.

This clonotype was observed a few times. The chain carries TRBV6-1 and TRBJ2-7; possible D gene TRBD2, 5 bases. The CDR3 runs 14 residues. CDR1 is MNHNS and CDR2 is SASEGT in the germline V gene. V was shortened by 6 bases and J by 0 bases, with 12 bases between the two germline ends. This CDR3 is CASRDWPSSYEQYF. CDR3 sequence (DNA): TGTGCCAGCAGGGACTGGCCGAGCTCCTACGAGCAGTACTTC.

The genes are TRBV20-1 and TRBJ2-1, with 8 nucleotides matching TRBD1. J lost 8 bases, V lost 5 bases, and 8 bases had no gene match. Germline-derived CDR1 and CDR2 are DFQATT and SNEGSKA (reference sequence). This CDR3 is 13 amino acids long. CDR3 loop: CSAPRAGGDEQFF. The CDR3 coding sequence is TGCAGTGCTCCGAGGGCAGGGGGCGATGAGCAGTTCTTC.

The CDR3 is CASSLGGILSRVNEQFF. For the CDR3, the DNA is TGTGCCAGCAGCTTAGGGGGGATCTTGAGCAGGGTAAATGAGCAGTTCTTC. The chain employs TRBV7-9 and TRBJ2-1, with D perhaps given as TRBD1 or TRBD2 (5 bases each). Germline CDR1 and CDR2: SEHNR and FQNEAQ (reference sequence). CDR3 length: 17 residues. With 1 base removed from V and 7 bases from J, the gap between germline ends came to 20 bases.

The chain couples TRBV12-3 or TRBV12-4 to TRBJ2-7; D might be TRBD1 (6 bases). This CDR3 spans 13 amino acids. V lost 5 bases, J lost 6 bases, and 14 bases lay in between. The DNA of the CDR3 is TGTGCCAGCAGTCCGGGGATAGGGGGCGAGCAGTACTTC. Translating it yields CASSPGIGGEQYF.

A word on this clonotype: Given the absence of the conserved phenylalanine or tryptophan at the CDR3 end, a read error is likely. The DNA is left out, because the CDR3 cannot be placed on it with certainty; the CDR3 is given as TCRdb lists it. The V gene is TRBV7-7, the J gene TRBJ2-1; the table's D call, TRBD1, was not checked against the DNA. From germline, CDR1 is SSHAT and CDR2 FNYEAQ (reference sequence). Including both end residues, the CDR3 is 10 amino acids long. The CDR3 is CASSLGGGVI.

This chain connects TRBV19 to TRBJ2-7; 7 positions match TRBD2. Germline-derived CDR1 and CDR2 are LNHDA and SQIVND (reference sequence). The CDR3 spans 13 residues. The V and J ends lost 10 bases and 6 bases, in that order; junction bases with no gene match: 12. The CDR3 coding sequence is TGTGCCACCAAGAGGGAGGGTCGACTCGAGCAGTACTTC. Translation: CATKREGRLEQYF.

CDR3 bases: TGTGCCAGCAGCTTAACTGGGGACACCGGGGAGCTGTTTTTT. Protein sequence: CASSLTGDTGELFF. The chain links TRBV7-6 to TRBJ2-2; D is unclear. The V end lost 2 bases, the J end lost 3 bases, and 7 bases lay between the germline ends. The CDR3 consists of 14 residues. Germline V gene lookup returns CDR1 SGHVS and CDR2 FNYEAQ.

The CDR3 DNA sequence: TGTGCCAGCAGGGACTTCCAAGAGACCCAGTACTTC. It is translated as CASRDFQETQYF. J is TRBJ2-5 and V is TRBV25-1; the D gene is possibly TRBD2 (5 bases). Germline V gene lookup returns CDR1 MGHDK and CDR2 SYGVNS. V was trimmed by 6 bases and J by 1 base, leaving 6 bases between them. This CDR3 contains 12 residues.

The sample holds a few counts of this clonotype. The rearrangement links TRBV5-1 to TRBJ2-7, with 7 bases aligning to TRBD2. J gave up 0 bases and V 1 base, and 13 bases lay outside the gene matches. The CDR3 totals 18 residues. Germline V gene sequence: CDR1 SGHRS, CDR2 YFSETQ. The CDR3 DNA sequence: TGCGCCAGCAGCTTGAGACTAGCCCCAAATCCACTCTCCTACGAGCAGTACTTC. Its translation: CASSLRLAPNPLSYEQYF.

V usage is TRBV7-9 and J usage is TRBJ2-7, with a weak D call TRBD1 (6 bases). The CDR3 length is 16 residues. Germline CDR1 is SEHNR and CDR2 is FQNEAQ (reference sequence). Trimming removed 3 bases from V and 2 bases from J, with 17 bases in between. CDR3 loop: CASSLGASFVPYEQYF. The CDR3 coding sequence is TGTGCCAGCAGCTTGGGGGCCTCCTTCGTCCCCTACGAGCAGTACTTC.

A few counts support this clonotype. The chain joins TRBV28 to TRBJ2-6; D may be TRBD2 (6 bases). The germline V and J ends were trimmed by 4 bases and 1 base, with 23 bases remaining between them. CDR1 is MDHEN and CDR2 is SYDVKM in the germline V gene. The CDR3 length is 20 residues. CDR3: CASSSPFGGLSKSGANVLTF. The CDR3 DNA sequence: TGTGCCAGCAGTTCCCCCTTTGGAGGGTTAAGTAAATCTGGGGCCAACGTCCTGACTTTC.

The genes are TRBV7-9 and TRBJ2-2; D ambiguous. The CDR3 consists of 14 residues. Germline assignment: CDR1 SEHNR and CDR2 FQNEAQ (reference sequence). The V gene lost 2 bases and the J gene lost 6 bases, with 10 bases spanning the gap. The CDR3 here is CASSLIRSAGELFF. CDR3 nucleotides: TGTGCCAGCAGCTTAATCAGGAGTGCCGGGGAGCTGTTTTTT.

V and J are TRBV24-1 and TRBJ2-1; D might be TRBD2 (5 bases). Per germline, CDR1 KGHDR and CDR2 SFDVKD. The CDR3 is 15 amino acids. Trimming took off 2 bases at V and 0 bases at J, with 7 bases between the two ends. CDR3 loop: CATSDSGISYNEQFF. CDR3 nucleotide sequence: TGTGCCACCAGTGATTCCGGGATCTCCTACAATGAGCAGTTCTTC.

There are a few counts of this clonotype. The chain uses TRBV20-1 and TRBJ2-7, with 10 nucleotides matching TRBD1. With V trimmed by 4 bases and J by 5 bases, 5 bases remained unmatched. In germline, CDR1 is DFQATT, CDR2 SNEGSKA (reference sequence). CDR3 size: 13 residues. This CDR3 is CSATGQGTHEQYF. The CDR3 nucleotides are TGCAGTGCTACGGGACAGGGGACCCACGAGCAGTACTTC.

The chain uses TRBV28 and TRBJ2-7; D not certain. Deletions cut 4 bases from V and 3 bases from J, with 10 bases between. Germline values: CDR1 MDHEN, CDR2 SYDVKM. The CDR3 runs to 13 residues. In DNA, the CDR3 is TGTGCCAGCAGTTCCTCAAAGGGCTACGAGCAGTACTTC. Residues: CASSSSKGYEQYF.

This clonotype came up a few times. The CDR3 bases are TGTGCCAGCAGTTACGCGGGACACTCCTCCTACGAGCAGTACTTC. Amino acids: CASSYAGHSSYEQYF. The genes are TRBV6-5 and TRBJ2-7, with D perhaps assigned TRBD1 or TRBD2 (6 bases each). Germline V lookup: CDR1 MNHEY, CDR2 SVGAGI. The CDR3 loop spans 15 amino acids. Trimming left V 2 bases short and J 0 bases short, with 11 bases between.

The chain uses TRBV24-1 and TRBJ2-1, with 13 bases fitting TRBD2. Germline CDR1 KGHDR, CDR2 SFDVKD. With 3 bases clipped from V and 4 bases from J, the junction kept 11 bases outside the gene matches. The CDR3 covers 19 residues. In DNA, the CDR3 is TGTGCCACCAGTGATCCCCCAGGACTAGCGGGAGTTGTATACAATGAGCAGTTCTTC. The encoded protein is CATSDPPGLAGVVYNEQFF.

The chain couples TRBV27 to TRBJ2-7; no definite D call. The CDR3 consists of 10 residues. Trimming shortened V by 8 bases and J by 3 bases, and 5 bases separated the two germline ends. Per germline, CDR1 MNHEY and CDR2 SMNVEV (reference sequence). The CDR3 reads CASGYYEQYF. DNA for the CDR3: TGTGCCAGCGGGTACTACGAGCAGTACTTC.

The chain recombines TRBV28 with TRBJ2-7; no definite D call. There are 12 residues in the CDR3. V lost 2 bases, J lost 7 bases, and 9 bases lay in between. CDR1 and CDR2 (germline): MDHEN, SYDVKM. Here the CDR3 DNA reads TGTGCCAGCAGTTTAACATCGGGTGAGCAGTACTTC. Protein sequence: CASSLTSGEQYF.

The rearrangement uses TRBV24-1 and TRBJ2-3, with 13 bases matching TRBD2. Unmatched junction bases numbered 9, after V lost 3 bases and J lost 1 base. The CDR3 length is 19 residues. The germline V gene has CDR1 KGHDR and CDR2 SFDVKD. The CDR3 DNA is TGTGCCACCAGTGATGTTGGACTAGCGGGAGTCATTGGCACAGATACGCAGTATTTT. Encoded protein: CATSDVGLAGVIGTDTQYF.

This clonotype has a single count. This rearrangement joins TRBV6-5 to TRBJ2-7, with D hard to call. The CDR3 consists of 13 residues. Germline V gives CDR1 MNHEY, CDR2 SVGAGI. V was clipped by 0 bases and J by 5 bases, with 8 bases between them. The DNA for the CDR3 is TGTGCCAGCAGTTACTCGGAGCTGAACGAGCAGTACTTC. Residues: CASSYSELNEQYF.

The J gene is TRBJ2-3, the V gene TRBV5-4; 8 bases align to TRBD2. J gave up 7 bases and V 3 bases, and 10 bases lay outside the gene matches. This CDR3 comprises 15 residues. CDR1 is SGHNT, CDR2 YYREEE, per germline (reference sequence). In DNA form, the CDR3 reads TGTGCCAGCAGCTGGGGACGGGAGGGCCACTATACGCAGTATTTT. Translating it yields CASSWGREGHYTQYF.

Only a few counts were recorded for this clonotype. An end of the junction does not agree with germline; a read error may underlie this. The CDR3 DNA sequence: TGTGCCAGCAGCTTAGCGAATCAGGGGATGAAAACTGAAGCTTTCTTT. Its protein product is CASSLANQGMKTEAFF. The V and J genes are TRBV7-9 and TRBJ1-1, with D possibly matching TRBD1 (6 bases). Germline loops: CDR1 SEHNR, CDR2 FQNEAQ (reference sequence). The CDR3 is 16 residues long.

This clonotype was detected a few times. The chain has TRBV2 and TRBJ1-1, with unresolved D. The CDR3 is 13 amino acids. Trimming stripped 2 bases from V and 3 bases from J, with 7 bases between. Germline-derived CDR1 and CDR2 are SNHLY and FYNNEI. CDR3 in DNA: TGTGCCAGCAGTGAATCGGGGTACACTGAAGCTTTCTTT. Amino acid sequence: CASSESGYTEAFF.

In nucleotides, the CDR3 is TGTGCCAGCAGCTTGGTGGTTCGGGGACAGGGGAACACTGAAGCTTTCTTT. It translates to CASSLVVRGQGNTEAFF. The chain carries TRBV5-5 and TRBJ1-1; 9 positions agree with TRBD1. The CDR3 extends over 17 amino acids. V lost 0 bases and J lost 1; bases outside the gene matches: 7. Looked up from germline, CDR1 is SGHKS and CDR2 is YYEKEE (reference sequence).

This clonotype was recorded many times. CDR3 sequence reads: CGRGQQYF. The CDR3 bases are TGTGGCAGGGGACAGCAGTACTTC. V gene TRBV10-3 combines with J gene TRBJ2-7, with a possible D match to TRBD1 (6 bases). Germline V lookup: CDR1 ENHRY, CDR2 SYGVKD. This CDR3 region has 8 residues.

The chain couples TRBV25-1 to TRBJ2-5; maybe TRBD2 (5 bases). This CDR3 has 15 amino acids. Trimming shortened V by 4 bases and J by 1 base, and 13 bases separated the two germline ends. CDR1 MGHDK and CDR2 SYGVNS come from the germline V gene. DNA for the CDR3: TGTGCCAGCAGTGCCAGGAGGTCCTTCCAAGAGACCCAGTACTTC. It yields the protein CASSARRSFQETQYF.

V gene TRBV12-3 or TRBV12-4 combines with J gene TRBJ2-4; D remains ambiguous. The CDR3 extends over 13 amino acids. V dropped 3 bases and J dropped 7 bases, with 10 bases sitting between them. This CDR3 is CASSFNSLNIQYF. CDR3 nucleotide sequence: TGTGCCAGCAGTTTCAATTCCCTTAACATTCAGTACTTC.